The T cell receptor beta chain under discussion was sequenced for a study of response to subunit inactivated influenza vaccine. General observations from the study: T cells newly recruited by each seasonal influenza vaccination are few, the authors suggested.

CDR1 is LGHDT, CDR2 YNNKEL, per germline (reference sequence). Deletions cut 10 bases from V and 6 bases from J, with 10 bases between. This CDR3 is 11 amino acids long. TCRdb re-analysed the RT-PCR reads in MiXCR, keeping a single row per CDR3 protein. The data contain approximately 500,000 distinct CDR3 sequences, around 15% of them singletons. This clonotype has at least ten counts. The antigen is undetermined. The sample was PBMCs from blood, taken approximately 12 days after vaccination. The rearrangement joins TRBV3-1 to TRBJ2-1; tentatively, D is TRBD1 or TRBD2 (5 bases each). The TCR sequence derives from a man between 45 and 60 years old who received an inactivated influenza vaccine. CDR3 region: CATYGTNEQFF. The CDR3 bases are TGTGCCACCTACGGGACCAATGAGCAGTTCTTC.